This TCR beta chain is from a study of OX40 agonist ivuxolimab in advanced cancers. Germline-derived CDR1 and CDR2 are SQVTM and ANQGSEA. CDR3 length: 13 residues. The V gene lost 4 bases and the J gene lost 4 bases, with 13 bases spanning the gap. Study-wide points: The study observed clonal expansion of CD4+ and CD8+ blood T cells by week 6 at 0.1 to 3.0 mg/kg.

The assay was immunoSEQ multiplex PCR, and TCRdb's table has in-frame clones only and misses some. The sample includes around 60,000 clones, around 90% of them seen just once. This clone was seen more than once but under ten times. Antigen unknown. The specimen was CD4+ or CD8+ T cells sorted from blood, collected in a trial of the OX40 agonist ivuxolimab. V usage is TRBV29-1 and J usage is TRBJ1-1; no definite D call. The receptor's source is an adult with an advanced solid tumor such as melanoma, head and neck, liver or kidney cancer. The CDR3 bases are TGCAGCGTTGGGCCCCGAAGAGGCACTGAAGCTTTCTTT. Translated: CSVGPRRGTEAFF.